This T cell receptor (beta chain) was recorded in a study of PD-1 blockade in classical Hodgkin lymphoma. Brentuximab vedotin exposure varied, and every patient relapsed after autologous stem cell transplantation. Germline CDR1 SGHRS, CDR2 YFSETQ. Trimming left V 2 bases short and J 5 bases short, with 16 bases between. The CDR3 is made up of 16 amino acids. Study outcomes and limitations: Researchers reported that CD4+ TCR diversity, though not CD8+, rose significantly by C4D1. Healthy donors reportedly exceeded newly diagnosed patients in baseline TCR diversity.

About this clone: Its matching antigen is unknown.

Produced via immunoSEQ multiplex PCR; TCRdb's table is partial and in-frame only. The repertoire has roughly 62,000 clones, around 89% of them found once; the top ten carry approximately 13%. This clonotype was sampled from a human donor with classical Hodgkin lymphoma. The sample was peripheral blood mononuclear cells (PBMCs), taken at baseline. This chain joins TRBV5-1 and TRBJ1-4; TRBD1 might be the D (5 bases). CDR3: CASSLDWGQGNEKLFF. The CDR3, as DNA: TGCGCCAGCAGCTTAGATTGGGGCCAGGGAAATGAAAAACTGTTTTTT.